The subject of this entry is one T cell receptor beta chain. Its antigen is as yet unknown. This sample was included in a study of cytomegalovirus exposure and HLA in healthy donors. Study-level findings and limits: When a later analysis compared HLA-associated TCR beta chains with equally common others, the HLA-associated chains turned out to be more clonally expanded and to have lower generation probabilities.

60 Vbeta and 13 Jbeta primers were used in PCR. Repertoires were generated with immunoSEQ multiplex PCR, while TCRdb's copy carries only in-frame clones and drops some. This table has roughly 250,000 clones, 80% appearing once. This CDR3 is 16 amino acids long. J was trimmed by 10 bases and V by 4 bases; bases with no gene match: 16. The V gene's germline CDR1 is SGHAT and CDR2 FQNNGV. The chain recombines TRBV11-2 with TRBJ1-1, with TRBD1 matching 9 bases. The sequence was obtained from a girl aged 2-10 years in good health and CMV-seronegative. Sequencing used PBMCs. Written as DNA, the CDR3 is TGTGCCAGCAGCTCGCCACCCCGGGACAGGGTTTTCGGAGCTTTCTTT. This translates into CASSSPPRDRVFGAFF.